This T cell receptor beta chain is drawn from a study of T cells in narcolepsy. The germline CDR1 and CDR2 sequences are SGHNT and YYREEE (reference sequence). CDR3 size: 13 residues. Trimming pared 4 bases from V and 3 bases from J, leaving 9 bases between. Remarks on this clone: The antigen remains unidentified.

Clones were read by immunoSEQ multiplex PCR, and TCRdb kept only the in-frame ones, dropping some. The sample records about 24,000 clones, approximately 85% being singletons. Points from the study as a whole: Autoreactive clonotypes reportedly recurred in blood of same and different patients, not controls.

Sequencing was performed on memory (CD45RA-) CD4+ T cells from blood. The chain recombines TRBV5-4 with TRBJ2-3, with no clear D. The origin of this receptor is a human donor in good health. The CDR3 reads CASSRTETDTQYF. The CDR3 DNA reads TGTGCCAGCAGCCGCACTGAGACAGATACGCAGTATTTT.